The 21 T cell receptor beta chains in this list originate from one sample, sequenced in a study of T cells after yellow fever vaccination. TCRdb analysed the 5' RACE reads with MiXCR anew, one entry per CDR3 protein. The profile shows some 300,000 distinct CDR3 sequences, approximately 10% of them singletons. Material: CD4+ T cells sorted from PBMCs, obtained 5 days after the yellow fever booster vaccination. All receptors derive from a man aged 18 to 29 who received the YFV17D yellow fever vaccine.

This clonotype appeared a few times. V usage is TRBV18 and J usage is TRBJ2-2; the match to TRBD1 covers 7 bases. The CDR3 consists of 15 residues. The germline V gene encodes CDR1 KGHSH and CDR2 LQKENI. V was pared by 5 bases and J by 5 bases, with 8 bases of the junction left unmatched. CDR3 residues: CASSLTTGRTGELFF. CDR3 sequence (DNA): TGTGCCAGCTCATTGACGACAGGGCGGACCGGGGAGCTGTTTTTT.

This clonotype came up a few times. The chain links TRBV6-2 or TRBV6-3 to TRBJ1-2, with D tentatively TRBD1 (6 bases). Trimming left V 3 bases short and J 0 bases short, with 8 bases between. The CDR3 length is 14 residues. Germline-derived CDR1 and CDR2 are MNHEY and SVGEGT. In nucleotides, the CDR3 is TGTGCCAGCAGTTATGGACAGCCTAACTATGGCTACACCTTC. Translating it yields CASSYGQPNYGYTF.

The genes are TRBV9 and TRBJ1-2; 10 bases are shared with TRBD1. V lost 4 bases to trimming and J lost 8 bases; unmatched junction nucleotides: 11. This CDR3 is built from 15 residues. CDR1 is SGDLS and CDR2 is YYNGEE in the germline V gene. The CDR3 spells CASSQGTGESRGYTF. CDR3 sequence (DNA): TGTGCCAGCAGCCAAGGGACAGGGGAATCTAGGGGCTACACCTTC.

CDR3 DNA sequence: TGTGCCAGCATCCCACCGACAGCCCGGACCGTGGATGAGCAGTTCTTC. Its protein product is CASIPPTARTVDEQFF. This rearrangement joins TRBV28 to TRBJ2-1; tentatively, D is TRBD1 (5 bases). Germline V CDR1 and CDR2: MDHEN, SYDVKM. The CDR3 runs to 16 residues. V gave up 7 bases and J gave up 8 bases, with 24 bases separating them.

There are a few counts of this clonotype. DNA for the CDR3: TGCAGTGCTAGGCTCCCTAGCGGGGGGGTTACAGATACGCAGTATTTT. Its translation: CSARLPSGGVTDTQYF. The chain employs TRBV20-1 and TRBJ2-3; 12 bases agree with TRBD2. The CDR3 has 16 amino acids. After removal of 3 bases from V and 3 bases from J, the junction contained 7 bases not matched to a gene. Germline V gene sequence: CDR1 DFQATT, CDR2 SNEGSKA (reference sequence).

This clonotype was counted many times. V is TRBV2 and J is TRBJ1-1; D remains ambiguous. Looked up from germline, CDR1 is SNHLY and CDR2 is FYNNEI. The CDR3 extends over 13 amino acids. V lost 2 bases and J lost 1, with 5 bases in between. The CDR3 bases are TGTGCCAGCAGTGAATTGGCGAACACTGAAGCTTTCTTT. The encoded protein is CASSELANTEAFF. The variable domain in full, completed from reference TRBV2 and TRBJ1-1, reads EPEVTQTPSHQVTQMGQEVILRCVPISNHLYFYWYRQILGQKVEFLVSFYNNEISEKSEIFDDQFSVERPDGSNFTLKIRSTKLEDSAMYFCASSELANTEAFFGQGTRLTVV.

V usage is TRBV20-1 and J usage is TRBJ1-2; 9 bases are a match to TRBD1. Losses at the gene ends were 6 bases for V and 2 bases for J; bases not matched to a gene: 4. The length of the CDR3 is 13 residues. Germline lookup yields CDR1 DFQATT and CDR2 SNEGSKA (reference sequence). CDR3 region: CSAPDRGNYGYTF. As DNA, the CDR3 is TGCAGTGCCCCGGACAGGGGAAACTATGGCTACACCTTC.

This chain joins TRBV7-8 and TRBJ2-1; no definite D call. The V gene lost 9 bases and the J gene lost 2 bases, with 5 bases spanning the gap. Germline V gene sequence: CDR1 SGHVS, CDR2 FQNEAQ. The CDR3 runs to 11 residues. The CDR3 sequence is CASQTYNEQFF. The CDR3 DNA reads as TGTGCCAGTCAGACCTACAATGAGCAGTTCTTC. Full variable domain (missing parts from reference TRBV7-8 and TRBJ2-1): GAGVSQSPRYKVAKRGQDVALRCDPISGHVSLFWYQQALGQGPEFLTYFQNEAQLDKSGLPSDRFFAERPEGSVSTLKIQRTQQEDSAVYLCASQTYNEQFFGPGTRLTVL.

There are many counts of this clonotype. The V and J genes are TRBV20-1 and TRBJ2-3; TRBD1 matches at 8 bases. This CDR3 is built from 13 residues. Losses at the gene ends were 5 bases for V and 6 bases for J; bases not matched to a gene: 7. Germline V gene sequence: CDR1 DFQATT, CDR2 SNEGSKA (reference sequence). CDR3 sequence (DNA): TGCAGTGCTGGATCAGGGGGCTTGGATACGCAGTATTTT. This encodes CSAGSGGLDTQYF.

The V gene is TRBV5-1, the J gene TRBJ1-6; a possible D gene is TRBD1 (5 bases). Trimming removed 4 bases from V and 8 bases from J, with 19 bases in between. The CDR3 length is 16 residues. The germline CDR1 and CDR2 sequences are SGHRS and YFSETQ. CDR3 region: CASSPEGGLGDSPLHF. The CDR3 nucleotides read TGCGCCAGCAGCCCGGAGGGAGGGTTAGGGGATTCACCCCTCCACTTT.

There are a few counts of this clonotype. The chain recombines TRBV5-1 with TRBJ2-7, with D hard to call. The CDR3 extends over 14 amino acids. The V gene's germline CDR1 is SGHRS and CDR2 YFSETQ. The germline V and J ends were trimmed by 0 bases and 0 bases, with 7 bases remaining between them. The CDR3 region has the DNA TGCGCCAGCAGCTTGGAAGTTCTCTCCTACGAGCAGTACTTC. It codes for CASSLEVLSYEQYF. Based on the CDR3 plus reference TRBV5-1 and TRBJ2-7, the full variable domain is KAGVTQTPRYLIKTRGQQVTLSCSPISGHRSVSWYQQTPGQGLQFLFEYFSETQRNKGNFPGRFSGRQFSNSRSEMNVSTLELGDSALYLCASSLEVLSYEQYFGPGTRLTVT.

The chain is built from TRBV7-9 and TRBJ2-5; D ambiguous. Trimming cost V 0 bases and J 5 bases, with 7 bases left between them. The CDR3 is made up of 13 amino acids. Germline CDR1 SEHNR, CDR2 FQNEAQ (reference sequence). The CDR3 DNA reads TGTGCCAGCAGCTTAGCCAACCGGGAGACCCAGTACTTC. Its translation: CASSLANRETQYF.

A few counts support this clonotype. The chain is built from TRBV7-2 and TRBJ2-3, with D maybe TRBD1 (7 bases). This CDR3 is 15 amino acids long. Per germline, CDR1 SGHTA and CDR2 FQGNSA. V was trimmed by 5 bases and J by 6 bases, leaving 18 bases between them. The CDR3 DNA is TGTGCCAGCAGCCTCCTCGGACAGGAGGGGGATACGCAGTATTTT. As protein: CASSLLGQEGDTQYF.

The chain combines TRBV10-3 with TRBJ2-3; D unclear. Germline V gives CDR1 ENHRY, CDR2 SYGVKD. The CDR3 sequence is 15 residues long. Trimming pared 2 bases from V and 3 bases from J, leaving 12 bases between. The CDR3 region is CAISEPPLETDTQYF. The CDR3 DNA reads as TGTGCCATCAGTGAGCCCCCACTGGAGACAGATACGCAGTATTTT.

This clonotype was found a few times. In DNA, the CDR3 is TGCGCCAGCAGCCCCCGCAGTGGCAGCGGGGTGACGAAGGATACGCAGTATTTT. This gives the protein CASSPRSGSGVTKDTQYF. The V gene is TRBV4-1, the J gene TRBJ2-3, with TRBD2 identical over 7 bases. Trimming at V came to 4 bases and at J to 6 bases, leaving 19 bases not matched to a gene. CDR3 length: 18 amino acids. Looked up from germline, CDR1 is MGHRA and CDR2 is YSYEKL.

This clonotype occurred a few times. The rearrangement links TRBV4-3 to TRBJ2-7; D gene uncertain. The V and J ends lost 0 bases and 0 bases respectively, with 6 bases between them. The CDR3 covers 14 residues. The germline V gene encodes CDR1 LGHNA and CDR2 YSLEER. The CDR3 loop is CASSQDLTSYEQYV. CDR3 nucleotides: TGCGCCAGCAGCCAAGATTTGACCTCCTACGAGCAGTACGTC.

V is TRBV7-2 and J is TRBJ2-2, with D uncertain. The CDR3 loop spans 16 amino acids. The germline V gene has CDR1 SGHTA and CDR2 FQGNSA. V shed 2 bases and J shed 1 base, with 11 bases lying between them. The DNA for the CDR3 is TGTGCCAGCAGCTTAACCAGGCTACTGAACACCGGGGAGCTGTTTTTT. Translated: CASSLTRLLNTGELFF. The variable domain in full, with the rest retrieved from reference TRBV7-2 and TRBJ2-2, is GAGVSQSPSNKVTEKGKDVELRCDPISGHTALYWYRQSLGQGLEFLIYFQGNSAPDKSGLPSDRFSAERTGGSVSTLTIQRTQQEDSAVYLCASSLTRLLNTGELFFGEGSRLTVL.

This clonotype was seen only a few times. This chain links TRBV4-3 with TRBJ2-6, with D possibly TRBD2 on 6 matching bases. With 3 bases removed from V and 4 bases from J, the gap between germline ends came to 19 bases. This CDR3 region has 18 residues. Germline V lookup: CDR1 LGHNA, CDR2 YSLEER. The CDR3 reads CASSQSPIPGEGANVLTF. DNA of the CDR3: TGCGCCAGCAGCCAGTCACCGATCCCGGGAGAAGGGGCCAACGTCCTGACTTTC.

This chain joins TRBV11-2 and TRBJ1-1; unclear D gene. CDR1 SGHAT and CDR2 FQNNGV come from the germline V gene. V lost 11 bases and J lost 4, with 11 bases in between. CDR3 length equals 11 residues. The CDR3 bases are TGTGCCTCGCGTCAGCGCACTGAAGCTTTCTTT. It translates to CASRQRTEAFF. The entire variable domain, with the rest obtained from reference TRBV11-2 and TRBJ1-1, is as follows: EAGVAQSPRYKIIEKRQSVAFWCNPISGHATLYWYQQILGQGPKLLIQFQNNGVVDDSQLPKDRFSAERLKGVDSTLKIQPAKLEDSAVYLCASRQRTEAFFGQGTRLTVV.

The chain combines TRBV6-5 with TRBJ1-3; D is perhaps TRBD1 (5 bases). The CDR3 is 16 residues long. V dropped 7 bases and J dropped 0 bases, with 16 bases sitting between them. CDR1 MNHEY and CDR2 SVGAGI come from the germline V gene. The CDR3 region is CASMGWGASSGNTIYF. The CDR3 DNA follows: TGTGCCAGCATGGGGTGGGGCGCCAGCTCTGGAAACACCATATATTTT.

The chain combines TRBV20-1 with TRBJ2-7; 11 positions agree with TRBD2. The J segment lost 2 bases and the V segment lost 6 bases, leaving 6 bases of the junction unmatched. The V gene's germline CDR1 is DFQATT and CDR2 SNEGSKA (reference sequence). The CDR3 length is 14 residues. This chain's CDR3 is CSAAVAGGPYEQYV. CDR3 bases: TGCAGTGCCGCAGTAGCGGGGGGGCCCTACGAGCAGTACGTC.